This is a list of T cell receptor beta chains from one sample in a study of shared clonotypes between healthy human individuals. Profiled with immunoSEQ multiplex PCR; TCRdb holds only in-frame clones, not every one. The sample contains a few million clones, 93% of which appear only once. Source material: naive CD4+ T cells from PBMCs. These receptors all come from a young man in good health. Some clones in this sample may be carry-over from other donors' samples. Each CDR3 is given with its conserved first and last residue. A D gene is named only where the DNA matches it firmly.

TRBV6-5 . CASSSRWSFETQYF
TRBV21-1 . CASSKVGDRVSSGANVLTF
TRBV2 TRBD1 CASSETGTANTGELFF
TRBV7-8 TRBD1 CASSPGQGNQPQHF
TRBV28 TRBD2 CASRIAGERSYEQYF
TRBV7-2 . CASSPSSGPYEQYF
TRBV6-5 . CASSRHSYGYTF
TRBV5-1 . CASSLGPLYEQYF
TRBV7-9 TRBD2 CASSTRRLAGGPGELFF
TRBV18 TRBD1 CASSPRTGRPDTQYF
TRBV7-9 TRBD1 CASSPQTGEYGYTF
TRBV5-4 . CASSTPTAVDTQYF
TRBV9 . CASSVGADSSYNEQFF
TRBV28 . CASSLAAASPHNEQFF